The subject of this entry is one TCR beta chain. The target of this receptor is not known. No base-level quality is on record; no much larger clone is a single base apart. The sample contains more than one DNA sequence encoding this CDR3. The immunoSEQ Assay, a bias-controlled multiplex PCR, was used to amplify TCRbeta CDR3 regions from genomic DNA. The paper's data handling went like this. Nucleated cell counts per sample were estimated from amplification of reference gene primers within the assay. Sequence reads were collapsed and filtered to measure the absolute abundance of every unique TCRbeta CDR3 rearrangement. For each sample, productive Simpson clonality was calculated as the square root of Simpson's diversity index across productive rearrangements. The source is immuneACCESS, and TCRdb retained only in-frame sequences with V and J called. Part of the clones is not carried over; for the studies checked, unresolved V genes explain less than half of this, and the remainder is unexplained. D and trimming were read from the DNA, whereas the V and J calls and clone size are those reported in that table. The sample has 200,000 to 250,000 clones on record, roughly 89% of them singletons. Around 2% of the sample rests with the top ten.

Samples from volunteer blood donors who had recovered from COVID-19 were contributed by a second Seattle source. The collaborating institutions used their own protocols to collect whole blood in K2EDTA tubes. For TCRbeta analysis, collaborator samples were shipped as frozen whole blood, as isolated PBMCs, or as DNA extracted from either sample type. The data were taken from a study of blood T cell repertoires in COVID-19 (dated by TCRdb to 2019 to 2021). About the investigation overall: Collaborator samples came from the United States, Italy and Spain and covered acute and convalescent phases of COVID-19. The material from the prospective study consisted of cDNA or gDNA derived from T cells, B-cell-depleted T cells, or PBMCs. The dataset comprised deeply sampled blood TCRbeta repertoires from subjects exposed to, actively infected with, or recovered from COVID-19. The repertoires were released in a freely available public database meant as a resource for research on the immune response to SARS-CoV-2. The samples were drawn from the first 160 participants of the ongoing ImmuneRACE study and from about 1,200 subjects provided by 6 global collaborators. A de-identified subject ID, COVID-19 status, age in years and sex were almost always included in the sample metadata. HLA class I and class II types, where available, came from metadata supplied by the sample provider rather than from assay-based typing.

There are 15 amino acids in the CDR3, from cysteine to phenylalanine inclusive. Just the 45-base CDR3 DNA is kept, in frame starting at base 1. For this chain, trimming is 0 bases at the V end and 5 bases at the J end, and the number of junction bases without a gene match is 3. From the germline V gene, CDR1 is SGDLS and CDR2 is YYNGEE. General conclusions and limits of the study: Clinical and demographic metadata were provided uncurated, with the amount varying by source and participant.

Rearrangement joined TRBV9 to TRBJ2-2, and TRBD2 matches 8 of the central bases. The sequencing input was peripheral blood. The receptor's source is a man aged 25-45 years who had recovered from COVID-19. The CDR3 sequence is CASSVGTGGTGELFF. The nucleotide sequence reads as follows: TGTGCCAGCAGCGTAGGGACGGGGGGGACCGGGGAGCTGTTTTTT.